The table lists the clone carrying this T cell receptor (beta chain) with a few counts. Other DNA sequences within the sample encode an identical CDR3. The source of the sample is a study of shared clonotypes between healthy human individuals. The table came from immunoSEQ multiplex PCR; TCRdb's copy has only in-frame clones and leaves some out. The sample lists some 2,000,000 clones, 85% to 95% occurring once. The CDR3 is made up of 13 amino acids. With V trimmed by 3 bases and J by 5 bases, 0 bases remained unmatched. In germline, CDR1 is KGHSH, CDR2 LQKENI. The sample consisted of naive CD4+ T cells sorted from blood. Subset in this sample: CD45RA+ positively selected. This TCR came from a man aged 18 to 29 in good health. The chain combines TRBV18 with TRBJ2-7; 11 positions agree with TRBD1. CDR3 sequence reads: CASSPGQGDEQYF. The CDR3 nucleotides are TGTGCCAGCTCACCGGGACAGGGGGACGAGCAGTACTTC.